The next 27 T cell receptor beta chains were all read from a single sample in a study of blood T cells in healthy people across ages. Sample-barcoded 5' priming and a J-beta primer mix drove a second PCR of roughly 6 to 12 cycles. TCRdb processed the 5' RACE reads anew with MiXCR; each CDR3 protein has one entry. The sample holds just over 800,000 distinct CDR3 sequences, 55% to 65% seen once. Sequencing was performed on blood. All receptors derive from a man aged 30 to 39 in good health.

The rearrangement links TRBV2 to TRBJ2-5, with 10 bases matching TRBD2. The CDR3 loop spans 15 amino acids. In germline, CDR1 is SNHLY, CDR2 FYNNEI. V shed 7 bases and J 3 bases; nucleotides not matched to a gene: 8. The CDR3 here is CASIEWLAGEETQYF. As DNA, the CDR3 is TGTGCCAGCATTGAGTGGCTAGCGGGGGAAGAGACCCAGTACTTC.

The genes are TRBV7-9 and TRBJ2-1, with 11 bases aligning to TRBD2. Trimming took 3 bases from V and 4 from J; bases not matched to a gene: 2. The CDR3 is 15 residues long. Germline values: CDR1 SEHNR, CDR2 FQNEAQ (reference sequence). CDR3 protein: CASSFTSGSYNEQFF. CDR3 nucleotide sequence: TGTGCCAGCAGCTTTACTAGCGGGAGTTACAATGAGCAGTTCTTC. The full variable domain, in which reference TRBV7-9 and TRBJ2-1 provide the parts outside the CDR3, is DTGVSQNPRHKITKRGQNVTFRCDPISEHNRLYWYRQTLGQGPEFLTYFQNEAQLEKSRLLSDRFSAERPKGSFSTLEIQRTEQGDSAMYLCASSFTSGSYNEQFFGPGTRLTVL.

This clonotype was found once. The gene calls are TRBV19 and TRBJ1-2, with 7 bases that match TRBD1. Trimming removed 7 bases from V and 2 bases from J; junction bases left unmatched: 7. Germline CDR1 is LNHDA and CDR2 is SQIVND (reference sequence). The CDR3 covers 14 residues. The CDR3 here is CASKRDSNNYGYTF. CDR3 nucleotides: TGTGCCAGTAAGAGGGACAGCAACAACTATGGCTACACCTTC.

The chain combines TRBV20-1 with TRBJ2-3; TRBD2 agrees at 10 bases. The germline gives CDR1 DFQATT, CDR2 SNEGSKA (reference sequence). After removal of 1 base from V and 6 bases from J, the junction contained 7 bases not matched to a gene. The CDR3 covers 15 residues. The CDR3 DNA reads TGCAGTGCTAGAGTACTAGCGGGGAGCCGCGATACGCAGTATTTT. Residues: CSARVLAGSRDTQYF.

The chain recombines TRBV12-3 or TRBV12-4 with TRBJ1-1, with no clear D. CDR3 length: 13 residues. Trimming removed 6 bases at V and 4 bases at J, with 12 bases between. CDR3 bases: TGTGCCAGCAGCCCCTTGGGCGGCACTGAAGCTTTCTTT. Protein: CASSPLGGTEAFF.

The rearrangement uses TRBV10-3 and TRBJ2-3; a weak D match, TRBD2 (6 bases). This CDR3 is built from 13 residues. Trimming took 10 bases from V and 0 from J, leaving 11 bases between them. Germline CDR1 and CDR2: ENHRY and SYGVKD. CDR3 coding DNA: TGTGCCACCACTAGCACTAGCACAGATACGCAGTATTTT. Amino acid sequence: CATTSTSTDTQYF.

This clonotype occurred a few times. This rearrangement joins TRBV6-6 to TRBJ2-7; possible D gene TRBD1, 5 bases. Germline values: CDR1 MNHNY, CDR2 SVGAGI (reference sequence). Deletions cut 8 bases from V and 9 bases from J, with 14 bases between. The CDR3 sequence is 11 residues long. CDR3 region: CASGQGAVQYF. The CDR3 bases are TGTGCCAGCGGGCAGGGCGCAGTGCAGTACTTC.

The chain recombines TRBV7-3 with TRBJ2-1; TRBD2 matches 7 bases. The V and J ends lost 8 bases and 0 bases, in that order; junction bases with no gene match: 7. CDR1 is SGHTA and CDR2 is FQGTGA in the germline V gene. The CDR3 spans 15 residues. The CDR3 loop reads CASRREPSSYNEQFF. The DNA of the CDR3 is TGTGCCAGCCGGCGGGAGCCCAGCTCCTACAATGAGCAGTTCTTC.

This chain links TRBV29-1 with TRBJ1-4; D gene unclear. Germline V gives CDR1 SQVTM, CDR2 ANQGSEA. This CDR3 comprises 14 residues. V was pared by 4 bases and J by 0 bases, with 9 bases between. The CDR3 DNA reads TGCAGCGTTGGACTTAAGACAACTAATGAAAAACTGTTTTTT. Amino acids: CSVGLKTTNEKLFF.

J is TRBJ2-7 and V is TRBV29-1; D might be TRBD1 or TRBD2, each matching 5 bases. The CDR3 covers 13 residues. CDR1 and CDR2 (germline): SQVTM, ANQGSEA. V was pared by 4 bases and J by 0 bases, with 10 bases between. CDR3 DNA: TGCAGCGTTGCGGGGCCCTCCTCCTACGAGCAGTACTTC. Its translation is CSVAGPSSYEQYF.

The DNA for the CDR3 is TGTGCCAGCAGCGCCTATAATTCACCCCTCCACTTT. Translated: CASSAYNSPLHF. The chain uses TRBV25-1 and TRBJ1-6, with D hard to call. The V gene lost 6 bases and the J gene lost 2 bases, with 2 bases spanning the gap. This CDR3 spans 12 amino acids. Germline lookup yields CDR1 MGHDK and CDR2 SYGVNS.

This chain connects TRBV9 to TRBJ1-5; 10 nucleotides agree with TRBD1. The V and J ends lost 3 bases and 3 bases, in that order; junction bases with no gene match: 9. Germline V gene data show CDR1 as SGDLS and CDR2 as YYNGEE. This CDR3 has 17 amino acids. CDR3 nucleotide sequence: TGTGCCAGCAGCGGTCCCGGGACAGGGGAAGCCAATCAGCCCCAGCATTTT. Encoded protein: CASSGPGTGEANQPQHF.

The chain joins TRBV12-3 or TRBV12-4 to TRBJ1-2; the D is unclear. This CDR3 is built from 14 residues. Deletions cut 3 bases from V and 4 bases from J, with 12 bases between. This CDR3 is CASSFEGRFYGYTF. The CDR3 coding sequence is TGTGCCAGCAGTTTTGAGGGCCGGTTCTATGGCTACACCTTC.

The genes are TRBV7-2 and TRBJ2-4, with D possibly TRBD1 on 6 matching bases. Germline CDR1 is SGHTA and CDR2 is FQGNSA. The V gene lost 0 bases and the J gene lost 15 bases, with 18 bases spanning the gap. The CDR3 totals 14 residues. CDR3 residues: CASSLAYSQGTRYF. CDR3 nucleotide sequence: TGTGCCAGCAGCTTAGCGTATTCGCAGGGGACGAGGTACTTC.

The J gene is TRBJ2-3, the V gene TRBV9; a weak D match, TRBD2 (5 bases). Germline CDR1 reads SGDLS; CDR2 reads YYNGEE. V dropped 4 bases and J dropped 6 bases, with 15 bases sitting between them. The CDR3 contains 14 residues. CDR3 sequence reads: CASSPGAGMDTQYF. As DNA, the CDR3 is TGTGCCAGCAGCCCGGGCGCGGGTATGGATACGCAGTATTTT.

The rearrangement links TRBV2 to TRBJ2-1, with D perhaps TRBD1 (6 bases). CDR3 size: 14 residues. V shed 10 bases and J shed 8 bases, with 21 bases lying between them. The V gene's germline CDR1 is SNHLY and CDR2 FYNNEI. This CDR3 reads CATPAQGKVDEQFF. Written as DNA, the CDR3 is TGTGCCACTCCAGCACAGGGCAAGGTTGATGAGCAGTTCTTC. Complete variable domain (other parts from reference TRBV2 and TRBJ2-1): EPEVTQTPSHQVTQMGQEVILRCVPISNHLYFYWYRQILGQKVEFLVSFYNNEISEKSEIFDDQFSVERPDGSNFTLKIRSTKLEDSAMYFCATPAQGKVDEQFFGPGTRLTVL.

J is TRBJ1-5 and V is TRBV28; 8 bases align to TRBD1. Trimming at V came to 5 bases and at J to 9 bases, leaving 12 bases not matched to a gene. The germline CDR1 and CDR2 sequences are MDHEN and SYDVKM. The length of the CDR3 is 15 residues. CDR3 protein: CASSPGQALGRPQHF. The CDR3 nucleotides read TGTGCCAGCAGTCCGGGACAGGCCTTGGGTCGGCCCCAGCATTTT.

The genes are TRBV2 and TRBJ1-4; no reliable D call. The germline V and J ends were trimmed by 7 bases and 7 bases, with 10 bases remaining between them. The CDR3 totals 12 residues. CDR1 is SNHLY and CDR2 is FYNNEI in the germline V gene. This chain's CDR3 is CASNVGSEKLFF. The DNA of the CDR3 is TGTGCCAGCAATGTGGGCAGTGAAAAACTGTTTTTT.

The chain carries TRBV4-3 and TRBJ2-7; D assignment may be TRBD1 or TRBD2 (5 bases each). Germline V gene lookup returns CDR1 LGHNA and CDR2 YSLEER. Trimming removed 0 bases at V and 2 bases at J, with 14 bases between. This CDR3 is built from 16 residues. The CDR3 reads CASSQDMRGRAYEQYF. The CDR3 DNA reads TGCGCCAGCAGCCAAGATATGAGGGGAAGGGCCTACGAGCAGTACTTC.

The J gene is TRBJ2-1, the V gene TRBV7-2; 7 bases are a match to TRBD2. The J call is uncertain, as TRBJ2-7 better fits the DNA end. The germline V gene has CDR1 SGHTA and CDR2 FQGNSA. CDR3 length: 19 residues. Here the CDR3 DNA reads TGTGCCAGCAGCTTACGAGGCGGGGGAATAACCGGCTCCTACAATGAGCAGTACTTC. Translation: CASSLRGGGITGSYNEQYF.

This clonotype was observed a few times. The rearrangement uses TRBV7-6 and TRBJ2-5; D uncertain. CDR3 length equals 13 residues. The V end was cut by 5 bases, the J end by 0 bases, with 7 bases between. Germline V gene data show CDR1 as SGHVS and CDR2 as FNYEAQ. CDR3 nucleotides: TGTGCCAGCAGCCCGTCGTACCAAGAGACCCAGTACTTC. This codes for CASSPSYQETQYF.

This chain connects TRBV7-8 to TRBJ2-5; TRBD1 agrees at 7 bases. This CDR3 comprises 14 residues. Germline V gene data show CDR1 as SGHVS and CDR2 as FQNEAQ. J lost 2 bases, V lost 5 bases, and 5 bases had no gene match. This chain's CDR3 is CASSRGRGQETQYF. The CDR3, as DNA: TGTGCCAGCAGCCGGGGCAGGGGGCAAGAGACCCAGTACTTC.

The rearrangement uses TRBV29-1 and TRBJ2-7; D may correspond to TRBD1 or TRBD2 (6 bases each). The CDR3 sequence is 15 residues long. Germline V gene lookup returns CDR1 SQVTM and CDR2 ANQGSEA. Trimming shortened V by 0 bases and J by 1 base, and 13 bases separated the two germline ends. Here the CDR3 reads CSVEEDGGISYEQYF. Here the CDR3 DNA reads TGCAGCGTTGAAGAGGACGGGGGCATATCCTACGAGCAGTACTTC.

A few counts support this clonotype. The chain is built from TRBV3-1 and TRBJ2-4; TRBD2 might be the D (5 bases). The length of the CDR3 is 12 residues. Deletions cut 7 bases from V and 13 bases from J, with 17 bases between. In germline, CDR1 is LGHDT, CDR2 YNNKEL (reference sequence). In nucleotides, the CDR3 is TGTGCCAGCACGATGGGGAGTGATGAGCAGTACTTC. Amino acids: CASTMGSDEQYF.

The chain has TRBV6-5 and TRBJ1-1; no definite D call. Germline loops: CDR1 MNHEY, CDR2 SVGAGI. The CDR3 extends over 13 amino acids. V was pared by 0 bases and J by 3 bases, with 5 bases between. This chain's CDR3 is CASSYSTYTEAFF. The CDR3 coding sequence is TGTGCCAGCAGTTACTCGACTTACACTGAAGCTTTCTTT.

This clonotype was detected only a few times. V gene TRBV29-1 combines with J gene TRBJ1-1, with D uncertain. CDR3 size: 12 residues. V was shortened by 4 bases and J by 1 base, with 7 bases between the two germline ends. Per germline, CDR1 SQVTM and CDR2 ANQGSEA. In nucleotides, the CDR3 is TGCAGCGTTGCTGGTGGGAACACTGAAGCTTTCTTT. This gives the protein CSVAGGNTEAFF.

In regard to this clonotype: The germline gene is not matched at one end of the junction; a read error may be the cause. This rearrangement joins TRBV13 to TRBJ2-1; tentative D call: TRBD2 (5 bases). The germline gives CDR1 PRHDT, CDR2 FYEKMQ (reference sequence). The CDR3 is 15 amino acids. In nucleotides, the CDR3 is TGTGCCAGCGGCTTGGGAGAACACCAGGATAGTGAGCAGTTCTTC. Protein sequence: CASGLGEHQDSEQFF.